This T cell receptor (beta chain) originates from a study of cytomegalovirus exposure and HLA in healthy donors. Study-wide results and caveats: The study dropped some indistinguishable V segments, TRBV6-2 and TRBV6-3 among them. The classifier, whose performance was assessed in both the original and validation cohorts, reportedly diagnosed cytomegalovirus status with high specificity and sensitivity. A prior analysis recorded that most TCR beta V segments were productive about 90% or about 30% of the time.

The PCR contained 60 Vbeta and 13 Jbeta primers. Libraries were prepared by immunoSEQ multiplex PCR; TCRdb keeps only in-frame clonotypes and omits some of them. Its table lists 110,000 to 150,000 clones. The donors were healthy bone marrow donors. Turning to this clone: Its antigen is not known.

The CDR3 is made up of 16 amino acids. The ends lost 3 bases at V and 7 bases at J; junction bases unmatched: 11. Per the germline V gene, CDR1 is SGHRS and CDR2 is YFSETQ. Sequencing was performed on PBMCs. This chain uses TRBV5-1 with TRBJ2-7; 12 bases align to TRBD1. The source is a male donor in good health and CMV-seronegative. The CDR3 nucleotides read TGCGCCAGCAGCTCACTAACGGGACAGGGGGCCGGAGAGCAGTACTTC. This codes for CASSSLTGQGAGEQYF.